Sequencing of this T cell receptor (beta chain) was carried out in a study of shared clonotypes between healthy human individuals. V lost 2 bases, J lost 5 bases, and 9 bases lay in between. From germline, CDR1 is ENHRY and CDR2 SYGVKD. This CDR3 comprises 13 residues. This clone was recorded only once. The sample contains more than one DNA sequence encoding this CDR3. The genomic DNA of each subset was split evenly across several immunoSEQ plates. Repertoires were generated with immunoSEQ multiplex PCR, while TCRdb's copy carries only in-frame clones and drops some. The data hold approximately 2.4 million clones, with 95% observed a single time.

The V and J genes are TRBV10-3 and TRBJ2-5; TRBD2 might be the D (5 bases). The source material was naive CD4+ T cells sorted from blood. Subset: CD45RA+ positively selected. The clonotype originates from a man between 18 and 29 years old in good health. The chain's CDR3 is CAISERGLETQYF. The DNA for the CDR3 is TGTGCCATCAGTGAGCGCGGGCTTGAGACCCAGTACTTC.